Below are 2 T cell receptor beta chains sequenced from a single sample in a study of blood T cell repertoires in COVID-19. Measured with immunoSEQ multiplex PCR; TCRdb has only the in-frame clones, and not every one. Of over 250,000 clones in the sample, around 85% are singletons; the top ten hold roughly 9.6%. Sequenced: peripheral blood. These receptors originate from a woman aged 70-85 years with acute or convalescent COVID-19.

The chain is built from TRBV28 and TRBJ1-2, with no clear D. The germline V gene has CDR1 MDHEN and CDR2 SYDVKM. The CDR3 loop spans 13 amino acids. The V end lost 2 bases, the J end lost 4 bases, and 8 bases lay between the germline ends. The CDR3 bases are TGTGCCAGCAGTTTAGCGCCGATCTATGGCTACACCTTC. It specifies CASSLAPIYGYTF.

This chain connects TRBV2 to TRBJ2-3, with 11 bases identical to TRBD1. V gave up 6 bases and J gave up 4 bases; unmatched junction bases: 6. Germline lookup yields CDR1 SNHLY and CDR2 FYNNEI. There are 15 residues in the CDR3. The CDR3 loop is CASSNRTGGPDTQYF. In DNA, the CDR3 is TGTGCCAGCAGCAATAGGACAGGGGGCCCAGATACGCAGTATTTT. The full variable domain, in which reference TRBV2 and TRBJ2-3 provide the parts outside the CDR3, is EPEVTQTPSHQVTQMGQEVILRCVPISNHLYFYWYRQILGQKVEFLVSFYNNEISEKSEIFDDQFSVERPDGSNFTLKIRSTKLEDSAMYFCASSNRTGGPDTQYFGPGTRLTVL.